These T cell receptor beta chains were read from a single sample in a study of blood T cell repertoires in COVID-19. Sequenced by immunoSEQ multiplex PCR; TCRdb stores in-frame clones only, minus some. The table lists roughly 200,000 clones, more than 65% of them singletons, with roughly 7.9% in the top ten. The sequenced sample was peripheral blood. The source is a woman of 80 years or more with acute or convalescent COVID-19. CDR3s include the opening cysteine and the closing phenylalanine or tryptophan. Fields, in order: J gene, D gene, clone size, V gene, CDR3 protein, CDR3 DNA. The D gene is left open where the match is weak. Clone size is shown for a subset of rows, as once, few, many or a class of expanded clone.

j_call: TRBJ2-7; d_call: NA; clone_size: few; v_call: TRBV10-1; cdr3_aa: CASSESRFEFPYEQYF; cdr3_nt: TGCGCCAGCAGTGAGTCTCGGTTTGAGTTTCCCTACGAGCAGTACTTC
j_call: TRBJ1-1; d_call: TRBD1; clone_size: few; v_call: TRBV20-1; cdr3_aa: CSASPSQGAGMNTEAFF; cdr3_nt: TGCAGTGCTAGTCCTTCACAGGGGGCAGGGATGAACACTGAAGCTTTCTTT
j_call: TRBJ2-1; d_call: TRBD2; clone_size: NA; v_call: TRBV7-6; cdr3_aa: CASSLAYSGSRSNEQFF; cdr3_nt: TGTGCCAGCAGCTTAGCGTATAGCGGGAGTAGAAGCAATGAGCAGTTCTTC
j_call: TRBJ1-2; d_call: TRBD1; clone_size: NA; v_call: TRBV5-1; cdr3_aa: CASSTDRPNYGYTF; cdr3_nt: TGCGCCAGCAGTACGGACAGGCCGAACTATGGCTACACCTTC
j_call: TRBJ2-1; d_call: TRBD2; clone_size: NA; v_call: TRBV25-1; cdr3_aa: CASSEWGGRASSYNEQFF; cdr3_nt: TGTGCCAGCAGTGAATGGGGCGGGAGGGCCTCTAGTTACAATGAGCAGTTCTTC
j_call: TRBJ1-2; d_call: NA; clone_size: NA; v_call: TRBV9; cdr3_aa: CASSAEPSGHLSGYTF; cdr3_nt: TGTGCCAGCAGCGCCGAACCATCGGGACACCTGTCCGGCTACACCTTC
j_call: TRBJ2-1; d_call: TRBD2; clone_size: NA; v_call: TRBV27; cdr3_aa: CASSLGLAGSYNEQFF; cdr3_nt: TGTGCCAGCAGTTTAGGACTAGCGGGTTCGTACAATGAGCAGTTCTTC
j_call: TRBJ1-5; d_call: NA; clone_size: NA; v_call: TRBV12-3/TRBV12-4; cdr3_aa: CASSIRSNQPQHF; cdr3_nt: TGTGCCAGCAGTATACGGAGCAATCAGCCCCAGCATTTT
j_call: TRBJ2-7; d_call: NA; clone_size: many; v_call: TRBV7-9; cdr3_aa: CASSSKGPTEQYF; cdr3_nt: TGTGCCAGCAGCTCGAAGGGGCCCACCGAGCAGTACTTC
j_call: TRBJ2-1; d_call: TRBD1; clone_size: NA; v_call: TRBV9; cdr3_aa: CASSVGGTAAVEQFF; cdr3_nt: TGTGCCAGCAGCGTAGGAGGGACAGCCGCAGTTGAGCAGTTCTTC
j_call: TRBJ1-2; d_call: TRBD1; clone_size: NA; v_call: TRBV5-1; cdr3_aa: CASRTGNYGYTF; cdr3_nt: TGCGCCAGCCGGACAGGGAACTATGGCTACACCTTC
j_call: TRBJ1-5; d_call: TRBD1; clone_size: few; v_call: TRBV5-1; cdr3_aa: CASSISGGATSQPQHF; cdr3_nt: TGCGCCAGCAGCATTTCAGGGGGCGCGACGAGCCAGCCCCAGCATTTT
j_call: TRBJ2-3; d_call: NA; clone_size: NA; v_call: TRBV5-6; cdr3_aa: CASSITGTDTQYF; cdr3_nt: TGTGCCAGCAGCATTACAGGGACAGATACGCAGTATTTT
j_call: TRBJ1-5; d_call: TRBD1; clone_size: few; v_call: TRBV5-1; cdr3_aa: CASSWGQGANQPQHF; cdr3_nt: TGCGCCAGCAGCTGGGGACAGGGTGCCAATCAGCCCCAGCATTTT
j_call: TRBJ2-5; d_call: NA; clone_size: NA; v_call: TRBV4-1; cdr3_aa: CASSPLSGETQYF; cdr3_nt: TGCGCCAGCAGCCCGCTGTCCGGAGAGACCCAGTACTTC
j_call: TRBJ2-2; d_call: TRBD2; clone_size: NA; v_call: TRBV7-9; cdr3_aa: CASSRREDTGELFF; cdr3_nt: TGTGCCAGCAGCCGCCGGGAGGACACCGGGGAGCTGTTTTTT
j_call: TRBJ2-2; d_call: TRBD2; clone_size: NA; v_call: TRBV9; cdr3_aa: CASSAASGIRTGELFF; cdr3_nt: TGTGCCAGCAGCGCAGCTAGCGGGATACGGACCGGGGAGCTGTTTTTT
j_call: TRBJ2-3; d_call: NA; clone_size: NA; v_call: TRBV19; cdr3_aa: CASTSLGGAGDTQYF; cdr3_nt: TGTGCCAGTACGTCGTTGGGGGGGGCCGGAGATACGCAGTATTTT
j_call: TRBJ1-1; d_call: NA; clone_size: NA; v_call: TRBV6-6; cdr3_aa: CASSYGAPNTEAFF; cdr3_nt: TGTGCCAGCAGTTACGGGGCCCCGAACACTGAAGCTTTCTTT
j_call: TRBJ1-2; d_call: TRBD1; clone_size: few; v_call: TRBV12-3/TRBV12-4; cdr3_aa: CASRDRVYGYTF; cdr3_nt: TGTGCCAGCAGGGACAGGGTTTACGGCTACACCTTC
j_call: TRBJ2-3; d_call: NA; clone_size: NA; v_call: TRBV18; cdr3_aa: CASSPTSPGIGTQYF; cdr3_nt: TGTGCCAGCTCACCAACTAGCCCAGGAATCGGTACGCAGTATTTT
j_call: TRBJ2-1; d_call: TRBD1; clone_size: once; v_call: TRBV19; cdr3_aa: CASSPLGSVGQGLHEQFF; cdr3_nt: TGTGCCAGTAGTCCGCTCGGGAGTGTGGGACAGGGTTTGCATGAGCAGTTCTTC
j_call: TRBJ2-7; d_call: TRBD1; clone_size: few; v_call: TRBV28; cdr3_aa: CASRIPGQGYEQYF; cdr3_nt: TGTGCCAGCAGGATACCGGGACAGGGGTACGAGCAGTACTTC
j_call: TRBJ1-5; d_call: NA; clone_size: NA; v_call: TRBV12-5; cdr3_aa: CASGLEGDQPQHF; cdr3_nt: TGTGCTAGTGGTTTGGAGGGGGATCAGCCCCAGCATTTT
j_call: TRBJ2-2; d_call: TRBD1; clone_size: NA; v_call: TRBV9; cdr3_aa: CASSVEGTETGELFF; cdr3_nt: TGTGCCAGCAGCGTAGAGGGGACAGAAACCGGGGAGCTGTTTTTT
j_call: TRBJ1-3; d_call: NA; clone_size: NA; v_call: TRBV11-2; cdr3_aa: CASSLRGTGNTIYF; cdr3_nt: TGTGCCAGCAGCTTAAGGGGTACTGGAAACACCATATATTTT
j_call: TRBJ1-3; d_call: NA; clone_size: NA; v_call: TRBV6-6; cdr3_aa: CASSLGALGNTIYF; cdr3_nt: TGTGCCAGTTCACTTGGGGCGCTTGGAAACACCATATATTTT
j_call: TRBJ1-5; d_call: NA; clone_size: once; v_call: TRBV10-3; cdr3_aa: CAIGQGINQPQHF; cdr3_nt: TGTGCCATCGGTCAGGGGATTAATCAGCCCCAGCATTTT
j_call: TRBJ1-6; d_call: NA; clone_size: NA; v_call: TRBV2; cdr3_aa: CASRGDRSSPLHF; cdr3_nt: TGTGCCAGCAGGGGCGACAGGTCTTCACCCCTCCACTTT
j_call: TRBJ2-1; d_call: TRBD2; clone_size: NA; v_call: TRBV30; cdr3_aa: CAWNSGSGYNEQFF; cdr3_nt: TGTGCCTGGAACAGCGGGAGTGGCTACAATGAGCAGTTCTTC
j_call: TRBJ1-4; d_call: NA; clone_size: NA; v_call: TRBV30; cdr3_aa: CAWSVAPRQFPTNEKLFF; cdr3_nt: TGTGCCTGGAGTGTGGCTCCCCGACAGTTTCCAACTAATGAAAAACTGTTTTTT
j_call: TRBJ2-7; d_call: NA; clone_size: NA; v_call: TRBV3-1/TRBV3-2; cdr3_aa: CASSQDLPPEQYF; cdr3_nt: TGTGCCAGCAGCCAAGATCTCCCCCCCGAGCAGTACTTC
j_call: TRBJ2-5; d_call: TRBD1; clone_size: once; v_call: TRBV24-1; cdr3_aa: CATSDSGTGAQETQYF; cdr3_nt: TGTGCCACCAGTGATTCCGGGACAGGGGCCCAAGAGACCCAGTACTTC
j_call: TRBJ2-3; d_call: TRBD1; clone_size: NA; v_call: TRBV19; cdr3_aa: CASINRQGSTDTQYF; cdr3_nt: TGTGCCAGTATTAATAGACAGGGAAGCACAGATACGCAGTATTTT
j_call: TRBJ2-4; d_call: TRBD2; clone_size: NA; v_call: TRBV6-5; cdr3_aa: CASRGTSGVFGTHF; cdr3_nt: TGTGCCAGCAGGGGGACTAGCGGGGTGTTCGGTACGCACTTC
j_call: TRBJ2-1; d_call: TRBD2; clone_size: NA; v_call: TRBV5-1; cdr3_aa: CASSFASGGAVVYNEQFF; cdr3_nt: TGCGCCAGCAGCTTTGCTAGCGGGGGGGCTGTCGTTTACAATGAGCAGTTCTTC
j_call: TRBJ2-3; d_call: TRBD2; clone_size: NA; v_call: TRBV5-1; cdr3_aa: CASSWGGAGGPTDTQYF; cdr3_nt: TGCGCCAGCAGCTGGGGCGGTGCGGGGGGTCCGACAGATACGCAGTATTTT
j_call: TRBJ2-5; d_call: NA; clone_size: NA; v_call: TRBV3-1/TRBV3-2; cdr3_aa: CASSQALIQETQYF; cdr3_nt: TGTGCCAGCAGCCAAGCGCTAATCCAAGAGACCCAGTACTTC
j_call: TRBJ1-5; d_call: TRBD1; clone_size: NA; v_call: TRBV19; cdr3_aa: CASSSGTGYSNQPQHF; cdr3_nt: TGTGCCAGTAGTAGTGGGACAGGTTATAGCAATCAGCCCCAGCATTTT
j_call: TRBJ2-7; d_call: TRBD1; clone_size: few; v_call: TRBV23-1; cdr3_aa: CASSRRTGTGGLVGYEQYF; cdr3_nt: TGCGCCAGCAGTCGGAGGACCGGGACAGGGGGCTTGGTTGGCTACGAGCAGTACTTC
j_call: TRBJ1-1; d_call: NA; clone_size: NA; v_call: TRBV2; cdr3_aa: CASKRDTPEAFF; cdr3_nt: TGTGCCAGCAAGAGGGACACACCTGAAGCTTTCTTT
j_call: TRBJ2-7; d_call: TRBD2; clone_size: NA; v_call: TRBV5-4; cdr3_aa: CASSSTGTTTYEQYF; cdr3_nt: TGTGCCAGCAGCTCGACCGGGACTACAACCTACGAGCAGTACTTC
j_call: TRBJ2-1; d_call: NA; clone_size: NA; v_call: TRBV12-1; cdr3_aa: CASSPYRANNEQFF; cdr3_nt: TGTGCCAGCAGCCCCTACAGGGCCAACAATGAGCAGTTCTTC
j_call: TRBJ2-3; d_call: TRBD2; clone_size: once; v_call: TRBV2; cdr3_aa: CASSFQGLAGADTQYF; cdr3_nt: TGTGCCAGCAGTTTTCAGGGACTAGCGGGAGCAGATACGCAGTATTTT
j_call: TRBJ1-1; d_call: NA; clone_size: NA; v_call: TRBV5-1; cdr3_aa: CASSPGRNLGGTEAFF; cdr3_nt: TGCGCCAGCAGCCCGGGACGCAACCTCGGGGGCACTGAAGCTTTCTTT
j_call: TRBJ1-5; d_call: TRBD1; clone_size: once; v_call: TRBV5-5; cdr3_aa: CASSLAPGQSNQPQHF; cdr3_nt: TGTGCCAGCAGCTTGGCCCCGGGACAGAGCAATCAGCCCCAGCATTTT
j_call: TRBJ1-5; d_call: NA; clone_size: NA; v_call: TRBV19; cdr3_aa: CASSIVGQAGNQPQHF; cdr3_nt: TGTGCCAGTAGTATAGTGGGGCAGGCAGGCAATCAGCCCCAGCATTTT
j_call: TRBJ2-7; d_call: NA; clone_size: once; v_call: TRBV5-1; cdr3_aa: CASSSAGLSSYEQYF; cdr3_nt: TGCGCCAGCAGCTCAGCGGGTCTGAGCTCCTACGAGCAGTACTTC
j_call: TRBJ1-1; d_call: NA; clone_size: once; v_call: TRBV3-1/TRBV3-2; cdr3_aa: CASSRSGTEAFF; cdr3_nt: TGTGCCAGCAGCCGATCGGGGACTGAAGCTTTCTTT
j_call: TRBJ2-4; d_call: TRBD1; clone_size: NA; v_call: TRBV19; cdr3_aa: CASSPGQLAKNIQYF; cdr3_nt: TGTGCCAGTAGCCCGGGACAGCTAGCCAAAAACATTCAGTACTTC
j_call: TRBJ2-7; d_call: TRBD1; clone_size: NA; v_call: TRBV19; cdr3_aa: CASRGTGAGVEQYF; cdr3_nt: TGTGCCAGTAGAGGGACAGGGGCGGGGGTCGAGCAGTACTTC
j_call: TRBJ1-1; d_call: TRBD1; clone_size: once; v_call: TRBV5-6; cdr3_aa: CASTKTGGPGNTEAFF; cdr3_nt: TGTGCCAGCACCAAGACAGGGGGCCCGGGTAACACTGAAGCTTTCTTT
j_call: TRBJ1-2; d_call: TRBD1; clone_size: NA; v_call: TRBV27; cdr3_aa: CASTRGTGLNYGYTF; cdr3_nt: TGTGCCAGCACCCGAGGGACAGGGCTTAACTATGGCTACACCTTC
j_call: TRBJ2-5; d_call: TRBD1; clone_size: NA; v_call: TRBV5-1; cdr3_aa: CASSLEGQNQETQYF; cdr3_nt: TGCGCCAGCAGCTTGGAGGGACAGAACCAAGAGACCCAGTACTTC
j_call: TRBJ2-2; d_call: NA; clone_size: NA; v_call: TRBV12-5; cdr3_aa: CASGLVFGGELFF; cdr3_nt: TGTGCTAGTGGTTTGGTATTCGGCGGGGAGCTGTTTTTT
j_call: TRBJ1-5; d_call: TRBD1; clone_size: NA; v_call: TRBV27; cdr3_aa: CASSFGQGNQPQHF; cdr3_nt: TGTGCCAGCAGTTTTGGACAGGGAAATCAGCCCCAGCATTTT
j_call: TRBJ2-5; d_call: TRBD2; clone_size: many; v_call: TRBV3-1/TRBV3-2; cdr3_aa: CASSPWGGGVGSGETQYF; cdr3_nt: TGTGCCAGCAGCCCCTGGGGCGGGGGGGTCGGTTCGGGCGAGACCCAGTACTTC
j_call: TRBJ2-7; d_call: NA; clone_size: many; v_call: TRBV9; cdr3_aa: CASSVAPGAYEQYF; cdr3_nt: TGTGCCAGCAGCGTAGCGCCCGGGGCCTACGAGCAGTACTTC